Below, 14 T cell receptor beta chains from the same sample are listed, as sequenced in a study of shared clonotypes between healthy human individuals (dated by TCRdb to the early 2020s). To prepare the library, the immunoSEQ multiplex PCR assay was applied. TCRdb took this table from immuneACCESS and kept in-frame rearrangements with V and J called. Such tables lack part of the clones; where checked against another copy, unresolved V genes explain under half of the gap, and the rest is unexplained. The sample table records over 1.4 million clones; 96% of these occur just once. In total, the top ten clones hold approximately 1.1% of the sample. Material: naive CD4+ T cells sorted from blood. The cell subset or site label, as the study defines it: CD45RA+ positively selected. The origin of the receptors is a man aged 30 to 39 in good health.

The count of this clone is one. The CDR3 DNA follows: TGTGCCAGCCTTAGGTACAGGACAGACTCTGGAAACACCATATATTTT. Its protein product is CASLRYRTDSGNTIYF. V is TRBV5-6 and J is TRBJ1-3; D might be TRBD1 (6 bases). Trimming took off 7 bases at V and 0 bases at J, with 17 bases between the two ends. This CDR3 is built from 16 residues. Looked up from germline, CDR1 is SGHDT and CDR2 is YYEEEE.

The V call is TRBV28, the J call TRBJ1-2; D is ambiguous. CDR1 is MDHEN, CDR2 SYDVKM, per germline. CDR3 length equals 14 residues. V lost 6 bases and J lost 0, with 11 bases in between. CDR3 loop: CASSLVTPNYGYTF. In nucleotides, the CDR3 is TGTGCCAGCAGCCTCGTGACACCTAACTATGGCTACACCTTC.

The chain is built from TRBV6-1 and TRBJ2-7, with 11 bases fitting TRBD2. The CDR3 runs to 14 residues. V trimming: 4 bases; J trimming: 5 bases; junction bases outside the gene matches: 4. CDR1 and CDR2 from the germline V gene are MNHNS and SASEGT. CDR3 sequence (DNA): TGTGCCAGCAGTGGGCCTAGCGGGAGGCACGAGCAGTACTTC. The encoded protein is CASSGPSGRHEQYF.

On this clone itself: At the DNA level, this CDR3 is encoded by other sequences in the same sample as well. This CDR3 is CASSAQGSGNTIYF. The DNA of the CDR3 is TGTGCCAGCAGCGCACAGGGTAGTGGAAACACCATATATTTT. V gene TRBV9 combines with J gene TRBJ1-3; possibly TRBD1 for D (6 bases). Germline V gene sequence: CDR1 SGDLS, CDR2 YYNGEE. Trimming left V 3 bases short and J 3 bases short, with 10 bases between. This CDR3 has 14 residues.

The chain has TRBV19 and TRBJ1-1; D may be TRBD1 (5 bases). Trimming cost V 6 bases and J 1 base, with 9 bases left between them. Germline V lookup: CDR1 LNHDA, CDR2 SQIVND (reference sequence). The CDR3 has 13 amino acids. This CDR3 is CASRWQGNTEAFF. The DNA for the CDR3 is TGTGCCAGTAGATGGCAGGGGAACACTGAAGCTTTCTTT.

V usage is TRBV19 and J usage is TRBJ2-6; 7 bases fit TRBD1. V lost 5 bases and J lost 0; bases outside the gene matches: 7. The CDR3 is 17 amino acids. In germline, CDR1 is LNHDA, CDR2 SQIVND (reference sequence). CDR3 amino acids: CASSQGTAISGANVLTF. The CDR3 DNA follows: TGTGCCAGTAGTCAGGGGACAGCGATCTCTGGGGCCAACGTCCTGACTTTC.

CDR3 coding DNA: TGCGCCAGCAGCTCAGGGACTAGCGGGAGGGTGGGCGAGCAGTACTTC. Its protein is CASSSGTSGRVGEQYF. The chain employs TRBV5-1 and TRBJ2-7, with 16 bases lining up with TRBD2. Germline V gene lookup returns CDR1 SGHRS and CDR2 YFSETQ. CDR3 length: 16 amino acids. V was pared by 3 bases and J by 6 bases, with 6 bases of the junction left unmatched.

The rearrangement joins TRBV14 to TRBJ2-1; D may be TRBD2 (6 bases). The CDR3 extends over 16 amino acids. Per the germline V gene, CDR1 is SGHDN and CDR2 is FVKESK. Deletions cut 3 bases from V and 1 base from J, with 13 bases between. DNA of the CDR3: TGTGCCAGCAGCCAGCGGAGGGCTGGGTCCTACAATGAGCAGTTCTTC. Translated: CASSQRRAGSYNEQFF.

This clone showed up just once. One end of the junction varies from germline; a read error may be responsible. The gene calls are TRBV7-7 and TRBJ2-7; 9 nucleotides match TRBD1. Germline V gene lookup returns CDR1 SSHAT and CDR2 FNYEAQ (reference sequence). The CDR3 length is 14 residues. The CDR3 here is CASSAGQGRYEQYF. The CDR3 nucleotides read TGTGCTAGCAGCGCGGGACAGGGCCGCTACGAGCAGTACTTC.

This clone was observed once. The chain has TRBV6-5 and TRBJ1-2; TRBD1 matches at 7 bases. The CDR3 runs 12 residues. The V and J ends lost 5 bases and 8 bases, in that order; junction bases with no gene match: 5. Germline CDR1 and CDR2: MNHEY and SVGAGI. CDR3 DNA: TGTGCCAGCAGTCCGACAGGGTACGGCTACACCTTC. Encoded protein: CASSPTGYGYTF.

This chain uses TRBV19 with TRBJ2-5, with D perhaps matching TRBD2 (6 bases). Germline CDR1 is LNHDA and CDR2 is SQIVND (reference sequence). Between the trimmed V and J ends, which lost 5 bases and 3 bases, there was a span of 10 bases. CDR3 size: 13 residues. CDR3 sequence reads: CASSSPGEETQYF. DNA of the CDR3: TGTGCCAGTAGTTCTCCGGGAGAAGAGACCCAGTACTTC.

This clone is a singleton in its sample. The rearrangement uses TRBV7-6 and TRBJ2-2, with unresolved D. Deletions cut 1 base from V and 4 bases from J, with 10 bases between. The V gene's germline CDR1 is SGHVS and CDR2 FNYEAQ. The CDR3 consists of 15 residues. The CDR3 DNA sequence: TGTGCCAGCAGCTTAGGGGCACCCAGCACCGGGGAGCTGTTTTTT. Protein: CASSLGAPSTGELFF.

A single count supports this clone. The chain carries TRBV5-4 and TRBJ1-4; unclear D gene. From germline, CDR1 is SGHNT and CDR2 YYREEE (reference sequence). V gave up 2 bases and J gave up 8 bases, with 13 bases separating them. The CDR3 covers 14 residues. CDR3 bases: TGTGCCAGCAGCTTAGGGATGGAGTCGGAAAAACTGTTTTTT. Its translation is CASSLGMESEKLFF.

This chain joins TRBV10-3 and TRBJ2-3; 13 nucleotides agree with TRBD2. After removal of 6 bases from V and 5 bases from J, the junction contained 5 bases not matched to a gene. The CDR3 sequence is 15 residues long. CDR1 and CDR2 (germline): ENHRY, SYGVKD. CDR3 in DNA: TGTGCCATCAGAGACGGACTAGCGGGAGAAGATACGCAGTATTTT. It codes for CAIRDGLAGEDTQYF.